Listed below are T cell receptor beta chains from one sample, sequenced in a study of cytomegalovirus exposure and HLA in healthy donors. Assay used: immunoSEQ multiplex PCR; TCRdb lists only in-frame clones, some missing. The profile covers 150,000 to 200,000 clones, with about 81% appearing a single time and about 3% taken by the ten largest. The material sequenced was PBMCs. The receptors come from a woman between 50 and 59 years old in good health and CMV-seropositive. Each CDR3 is given with its conserved first and last residue. A D gene is named only where the DNA matches it firmly. Where a row states a size, it is once, few, many or the class of an expanded clone; other rows omit it.

D gene: TRBD2; J gene: TRBJ2-5; clone size: once; V gene: TRBV6-5; CDR3 protein: CASWTSGAQETQYF; CDR3 DNA: TGTGCCAGTTGGACTAGCGGGGCCCAAGAGACCCAGTACTTC
D gene: NA; J gene: TRBJ2-7; clone size: NA; V gene: TRBV2; CDR3 protein: CASIKTTETYEQYF; CDR3 DNA: TGTGCCAGCATCAAGACAACAGAGACCTACGAGCAGTACTTC
D gene: NA; J gene: TRBJ1-1; clone size: NA; V gene: TRBV6-5; CDR3 protein: CASSRGNTEAFF; CDR3 DNA: TGTGCCAGTAGCCGAGGGAACACTGAAGCTTTCTTT
D gene: NA; J gene: TRBJ2-7; clone size: NA; V gene: TRBV27; CDR3 protein: CASSFRISYEQYF; CDR3 DNA: TGTGCCAGCAGTTTCAGGATCTCCTACGAGCAGTACTTC
D gene: TRBD1; J gene: TRBJ1-2; clone size: once; V gene: TRBV29-1; CDR3 protein: CSALGDRENGYTF; CDR3 DNA: TGCAGCGCCCTGGGGGACAGGGAGAATGGCTACACCTTC
D gene: TRBD1; J gene: TRBJ1-2; clone size: NA; V gene: TRBV5-1; CDR3 protein: CASSSQDRGLYGYTF; CDR3 DNA: TGCGCCAGCAGCTCACAGGACAGGGGACTCTATGGCTACACCTTC
D gene: NA; J gene: TRBJ2-5; clone size: NA; V gene: TRBV9; CDR3 protein: CASSPYQGEAGETQYF; CDR3 DNA: TGTGCCAGCAGCCCTTACCAGGGGGAGGCGGGGGAGACCCAGTACTTC
D gene: TRBD1; J gene: TRBJ1-2; clone size: NA; V gene: TRBV5-6; CDR3 protein: CASSWDRERQGYTF; CDR3 DNA: TGTGCCAGCAGCTGGGACAGGGAGCGGCAAGGCTACACCTTC
D gene: NA; J gene: TRBJ1-1; clone size: many; V gene: TRBV4-1; CDR3 protein: CASSFQGMNTEAFF; CDR3 DNA: TGCGCCAGCAGCTTCCAGGGCATGAACACTGAAGCTTTCTTT
D gene: TRBD2; J gene: TRBJ2-5; clone size: NA; V gene: TRBV18; CDR3 protein: CASSRGAGEETQYF; CDR3 DNA: TGTGCCAGCTCACGCGGGGCGGGGGAAGAGACCCAGTACTTC